These 26 T cell receptor beta chains share one sample of origin, sequenced in a study of T cells in tumors after PD-1 blockade (dated by TCRdb to between 2018 and 2020). The meaning of the sample's time point label: after anti-PD-1 therapy. Library creation used the immunoSEQ multiplex PCR assay. TCRdb holds this immuneACCESS table with in-frame rearrangements only. Some clones are missing; in checked studies, unresolved V genes explain under half, and the rest has no known cause. The sample table holds several thousand clones, of which roughly 69% were seen once. 8% to 9% of the sample is held by the ten biggest clonotypes. The material was tumor tissue, obtained after anti-PD-1 treatment. Every receptor here comes from a human donor with basal cell carcinoma.

Only a few counts were recorded for this clone. The chain couples TRBV5-6 to TRBJ2-2; TRBD1 matches at 8 bases. Germline trimming cut 0 bases from V and 4 bases from J; bases unmatched to any gene: 8. The germline gives CDR1 SGHDT, CDR2 YYEEEE. The CDR3 has 17 amino acids. The CDR3 DNA sequence: TGTGCCAGCAGCTTGGCAACCGGGACAGGAATCACCGGGGAGCTGTTTTTT. It is translated as CASSLATGTGITGELFF.

This clone was seen just once. The CDR3 loop reads CASSSETGPREAQHF. The CDR3 nucleotides are TGTGCCAGCAGCTCGGAGACAGGACCCAGGGAAGCCCAGCATTTT. This chain connects TRBV7-6 to TRBJ1-5; a possible D gene is TRBD1 (6 bases). The CDR3 runs 15 residues. Germline loops: CDR1 SGHVS, CDR2 FNYEAQ. The ends were cut back, 4 bases at V and 11 bases at J, with 21 bases in the middle.

This chain connects TRBV6-4 to TRBJ2-5, with D possibly TRBD1 on 6 matching bases. The CDR3 has 16 residues. The V end lost 0 bases, the J end lost 7 bases, and 18 bases lay between the germline ends. Germline lookup yields CDR1 MRHNA and CDR2 SNTAGT. Here the CDR3 DNA reads TGTGCCAGCAGTGACTCAAGAAACAGGGCCAAGGGGACCCAGTACTTC. Its translation: CASSDSRNRAKGTQYF.

This chain uses TRBV28 with TRBJ1-6, with 9 positions matching TRBD1. The CDR3 extends over 16 amino acids. The germline V gene has CDR1 MDHEN and CDR2 SYDVKM. With V trimmed by 5 bases and J by 3 bases, 5 bases remained unmatched. The CDR3 region has the DNA TGTGCCAGCAGTAGGAGGGACAGGGACTATAATTCACCCCTCCACTTT. Translated, it gives CASSRRDRDYNSPLHF.

This clone was counted a single time. The CDR3 region has the DNA TGTGCCAGCAGCCCCGGGCTCGGGAACACTGAAGCTTTCTTT. It codes for CASSPGLGNTEAFF. This chain links TRBV5-4 with TRBJ1-1; the D is unclear. Trimming cost V 4 bases and J 1 base, with 11 bases left between them. The CDR3 totals 14 residues. CDR1 and CDR2 (germline): SGHNT, YYREEE (reference sequence).

V usage is TRBV5-6 and J usage is TRBJ1-1; unclear D gene. The length of the CDR3 is 15 residues. The ends were cut back, 4 bases at V and 1 base at J, with 14 bases in the middle. The germline CDR1 and CDR2 sequences are SGHDT and YYEEEE. The chain's CDR3 is CASSPAGGENTEAFF. CDR3 in DNA: TGTGCCAGCAGCCCCGCCGGTGGGGAGAACACTGAAGCTTTCTTT.

V gene TRBV5-5 combines with J gene TRBJ2-2; no clear D gene. Per the germline V gene, CDR1 is SGHKS and CDR2 is YYEKEE (reference sequence). CDR3 size: 15 residues. The V end was cut by 2 bases, the J end by 2 bases, with 10 bases between. The CDR3 DNA reads TGTGCCAGCAGCTTTCTGAGGTCCAACACCGGGGAGCTGTTTTTT. Protein: CASSFLRSNTGELFF. Together with reference TRBV5-5 and TRBJ2-2, the CDR3 gives the full variable domain: DAGVTQSPTHLIKTRGQQVTLRCSPISGHKSVSWYQQVLGQGPQFIFQYYEKEERGRGNFPDRFSARQFPNYSSELNVNALLLGDSALYLCASSFLRSNTGELFFGEGSRLTVL.

The chain has TRBV5-1 and TRBJ2-1, with TRBD1 identical over 10 bases. In germline, CDR1 is SGHRS, CDR2 YFSETQ. CDR3 size: 17 residues. V shed 3 bases, J shed 3 bases, and the junction held 9 bases outside the gene matches. The CDR3 DNA reads as TGCGCCAGCAGCTCGAACCCCGGGACAGGGGACTACAATGAGCAGTTCTTC. This translates into CASSSNPGTGDYNEQFF.

CDR3 residues: CASSMTSRGEQYF. CDR3 bases: TGTGCCAGCAGCATGACTAGCCGGGGCGAGCAGTACTTC. The V gene is TRBV5-4, the J gene TRBJ2-7, with 7 nucleotides matching TRBD2. The V segment lost 4 bases and the J segment 6 bases; nucleotides outside the gene matches: 7. There are 13 residues in the CDR3. Per germline, CDR1 SGHNT and CDR2 YYREEE (reference sequence). The variable domain in full, with the rest retrieved from reference TRBV5-4 and TRBJ2-7, is ETGVTQSPTHLIKTRGQQVTLRCSSQSGHNTVSWYQQALGQGPQFIFQYYREEENGRGNFPPRFSGLQFPNYSSELNVNALELDDSALYLCASSMTSRGEQYFGPGTRLTVT.

This clone was observed once. V and J are TRBV2 and TRBJ2-5; D gene ambiguous. CDR3 length: 12 amino acids. Trimming removed 5 bases at V and 1 base at J, with 5 bases between. Per the germline V gene, CDR1 is SNHLY and CDR2 is FYNNEI. As DNA, the CDR3 is TGTGCCAGCAGTTACTTCCAAGAGACCCAGTACTTC. It translates to CASSYFQETQYF.

This chain joins TRBV6-5 and TRBJ2-5; D unresolved. The germline V and J ends were trimmed by 5 bases and 4 bases, with 11 bases remaining between them. The CDR3 is 13 amino acids. CDR1 and CDR2 (germline): MNHEY, SVGAGI. The CDR3 nucleotides read TGTGCCAGCAGTAGGGTTTATGGAGAGACCCAGTACTTC. Protein: CASSRVYGETQYF.

A single count supports this clone. The CDR3 spells CASRRQGFHYGYTF. CDR3 bases: TGTGCCAGCAGGCGCCAGGGCTTCCACTATGGCTACACCTTC. The chain has TRBV5-6 and TRBJ1-2; a weak D match, TRBD1 (5 bases). The CDR3 has 14 residues. Germline V gene sequence: CDR1 SGHDT, CDR2 YYEEEE. Trimming left V 5 bases short and J 3 bases short, with 14 bases between. Drawing the rest from reference TRBV5-6 and TRBJ1-2, the complete variable domain is DAGVTQSPTHLIKTRGQQVTLRCSPKSGHDTVSWYQQALGQGPQFIFQYYEEEERQRGNFPDRFSGHQFPNYSSELNVNALLLGDSALYLCASRRQGFHYGYTFGSGTRLTVV.

The CDR3 reads CASSPGQNTGELFF. CDR3 coding DNA: TGTGCCAGCAGCCCAGGACAGAACACCGGGGAGCTGTTTTTT. The V call is TRBV3-1 (or the pseudogene TRBV3-2), the J call TRBJ2-2, with D maybe TRBD1 (5 bases). V was trimmed by 4 bases and J by 1 base, leaving 7 bases between them. Germline V gives CDR1 LGHDT, CDR2 YNNKEL (reference sequence). CDR3 length: 14 residues.

Here the CDR3 reads CASSPRGQSSYEQYF. CDR3 nucleotides: TGTGCCAGCTCACCACGGGGACAGTCCTCCTACGAGCAGTACTTC. This chain uses TRBV18 with TRBJ2-7; 7 nucleotides line up with TRBD1. Trimming removed 1 base from V and 0 bases from J; junction bases left unmatched: 3. There are 15 residues in the CDR3. CDR1 and CDR2 (germline): KGHSH, LQKENI.

The rearrangement uses TRBV11-3 and TRBJ2-1; 9 bases line up with TRBD2. Trimming removed 0 bases from V and 6 bases from J; junction bases left unmatched: 9. Per the germline V gene, CDR1 is SGHNT and CDR2 is YENEEA. The CDR3 extends over 17 amino acids. The CDR3 DNA is TGTGCCAGCAGCTTAGACACTAGCGGGCCTTTCTCCAATGAGCAGTTCTTC. It codes for CASSLDTSGPFSNEQFF.

This clone has just one count. J is TRBJ2-1 and V is TRBV15; D is ambiguous. Trimming removed 7 bases from V and 2 bases from J, with 15 bases in between. The CDR3 consists of 15 residues. Germline-derived CDR1 and CDR2 are LNHNV and YYDKDF (reference sequence). The DNA of the CDR3 is TGTGCCACCACCCAGGACCCCGGAACCTACAATGAGCAGTTCTTC. Amino acids: CATTQDPGTYNEQFF.

The genes are TRBV9 and TRBJ2-2, with 9 bases aligning to TRBD2. Germline CDR1 SGDLS, CDR2 YYNGEE. With V trimmed by 3 bases and J by 8 bases, 11 bases remained unmatched. The CDR3 length is 16 residues. CDR3 amino acids: CASSGPSSGAMGELFF. The CDR3 DNA sequence: TGTGCCAGCAGCGGTCCTTCTAGCGGGGCAATGGGGGAGCTGTTTTTT.

A few counts support this clone. The rearrangement uses TRBV6-5 and TRBJ2-7; D gene ambiguous. Trimming took off 5 bases at V and 6 bases at J, with 11 bases between the two ends. Germline V CDR1 and CDR2: MNHEY, SVGAGI. The length of the CDR3 is 12 residues. The CDR3 sequence is CASSPNLSEQYF. CDR3 nucleotides: TGTGCCAGCAGTCCGAACCTCTCCGAGCAGTACTTC.

This clone was observed a few times. J is TRBJ1-1 and V is TRBV7-9, with no clear D. Germline values: CDR1 SEHNR, CDR2 FQNEAQ (reference sequence). The CDR3 consists of 14 residues. Trimming pared 3 bases from V and 0 bases from J, leaving 8 bases between. CDR3 amino acids: CASSLTAMNTEAFF. The CDR3 region has the DNA TGTGCCAGCAGCTTGACGGCCATGAACACTGAAGCTTTCTTT.

J is TRBJ2-3 and V is TRBV28, with unresolved D. The V gene lost 2 bases and the J gene lost 5 bases, with 8 bases spanning the gap. There are 13 residues in the CDR3. Germline V CDR1 and CDR2: MDHEN, SYDVKM. CDR3 amino acids: CASSLGNGDTQYF. CDR3 in DNA: TGTGCCAGCAGTTTAGGGAACGGAGATACGCAGTATTTT.

The chain links TRBV7-6 to TRBJ2-5, with TRBD1 identical over 10 bases. V was clipped by 4 bases and J by 1 base; unmatched bases: 3. The germline CDR1 and CDR2 sequences are SGHVS and FNYEAQ. There are 15 residues in the CDR3. The DNA of the CDR3 is TGTGCCAGCAGCTCCAGGACAGGGGGCCAAGAGACCCAGTACTTC. This gives the protein CASSSRTGGQETQYF.

The V call is TRBV28, the J call TRBJ2-7; the D gene is possibly TRBD2 (7 bases). With 7 bases removed from V and 3 bases from J, the gap between germline ends came to 19 bases. CDR3 length: 15 amino acids. Germline CDR1 reads MDHEN; CDR2 reads SYDVKM. CDR3 DNA: TGTGCCAGCACCGAGGGGGGGGCCGACGGCTACGAGCAGTACTTC. Translating it yields CASTEGGADGYEQYF.

The rearrangement joins TRBV9 to TRBJ2-1; 16 nucleotides match TRBD2. This CDR3 is 17 amino acids long. Germline V gene lookup returns CDR1 SGDLS and CDR2 YYNGEE. J gave up 4 bases and V 4 bases, and 5 bases lay outside the gene matches. CDR3 protein: CASSTGLAGGRYNEQFF. The CDR3 DNA reads TGTGCCAGCAGCACGGGACTAGCGGGGGGGCGGTACAATGAGCAGTTCTTC.

The J gene is TRBJ1-2, the V gene TRBV27; possible D gene TRBD1, 6 bases. CDR1 and CDR2 (germline): MNHEY, SMNVEV (reference sequence). The CDR3 totals 16 residues. Trimming removed 3 bases from V and 0 bases from J, with 14 bases in between. DNA of the CDR3: TGTGCCAGCAGTTTTCGTGGGGGCAGGGCTAACTATGGCTACACCTTC. Its translation is CASSFRGGRANYGYTF.

The rearrangement links TRBV5-6 to TRBJ2-1, with 7 bases fitting TRBD2. J lost 0 bases, V lost 5 bases, and 2 bases had no gene match. The CDR3 contains 14 residues. CDR1 is SGHDT, CDR2 YYEEEE, per germline. The CDR3 nucleotides read TGTGCCAGCAGGCGCGGGAGCTCCTACAATGAGCAGTTCTTC. Translating it yields CASRRGSSYNEQFF. Filled out from reference TRBV5-6 and TRBJ2-1, the complete variable domain reads DAGVTQSPTHLIKTRGQQVTLRCSPKSGHDTVSWYQQALGQGPQFIFQYYEEEERQRGNFPDRFSGHQFPNYSSELNVNALLLGDSALYLCASRRGSSYNEQFFGPGTRLTVL.

This chain joins TRBV5-1 and TRBJ2-3; 8 positions agree with TRBD1. V lost 3 bases and J lost 1; bases outside the gene matches: 4. The CDR3 has 15 residues. Germline-derived CDR1 and CDR2 are SGHRS and YFSETQ. The CDR3 DNA is TGCGCCAGCAGCTCGGACAGGGTGGGCACAGATACGCAGTATTTT. Residues: CASSSDRVGTDTQYF.